This T cell receptor beta chain was captured by sequencing in a study of regulatory T cells in long-lasting Graves disease. Note on this clonotype: Antigen specificity is unknown.

The CDR3 is made up of 14 amino acids. After removal of 6 bases from V and 2 bases from J, the junction contained 5 bases not matched to a gene. In germline, CDR1 is MNHNS, CDR2 SASEGT. Overall study findings and caveats: Patients with persistent Graves' had lower TCR diversity than newly diagnosed patients.

Building the TCR beta libraries relied on iRepertoire HTBI primers, and CDR3 regions underwent Arm-PCR. TCRdb processed the multiplex PCR reads anew with MiXCR; each CDR3 protein has one entry. The sample lists about 430,000 distinct CDR3 sequences; 21% were seen once. This sample's time point: persistent/refractory GD, antithyroid drugs over 5 years with positive TRAb. Preparation of the TCR library used RNA extracted from PBMCs. V usage is TRBV6-1 and J usage is TRBJ2-7; 9 bases are a match to TRBD1. The source of this sequence is a female donor with Graves disease. The sample was peripheral blood mononuclear cells (PBMCs), taken when the disease was refractory, from a patient treated with antithyroid drugs. The CDR3 region is CASSLRDRAYEQYF. CDR3 nucleotides: TGTGCCAGCAGCCTCCGGGACAGGGCCTACGAGCAGTACTTC.